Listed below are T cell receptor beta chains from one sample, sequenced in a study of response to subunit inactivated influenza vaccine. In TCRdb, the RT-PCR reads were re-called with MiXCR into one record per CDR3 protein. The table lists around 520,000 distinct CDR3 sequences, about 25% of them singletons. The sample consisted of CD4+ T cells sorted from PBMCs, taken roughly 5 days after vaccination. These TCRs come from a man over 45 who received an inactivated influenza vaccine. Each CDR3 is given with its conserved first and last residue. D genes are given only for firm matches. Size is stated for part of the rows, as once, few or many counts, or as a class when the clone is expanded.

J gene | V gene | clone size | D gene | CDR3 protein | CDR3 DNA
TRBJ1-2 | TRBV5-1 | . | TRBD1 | CASGAQGVIGYTF | TGCGCCAGCGGTGCCCAGGGGGTGATCGGCTACACCTTC
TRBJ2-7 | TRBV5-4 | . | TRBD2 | CASSLLAGGREQYF | TGTGCCAGCAGCTTGCTAGCGGGAGGTAGAGAGCAGTACTTC
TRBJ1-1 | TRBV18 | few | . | CASSPRVAEAFF | TGTGCCAGCTCACCAAGAGTGGCTGAAGCTTTCTTT
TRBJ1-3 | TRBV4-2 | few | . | CASSQGTTGNTIYF | TGTGCCAGCAGCCAAGGGACAACTGGAAACACCATATATTTT
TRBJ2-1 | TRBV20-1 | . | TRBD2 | CSARPTSGSSDEQFF | TGCAGTGCTAGACCCACTAGCGGGAGTAGCGATGAGCAGTTCTTC
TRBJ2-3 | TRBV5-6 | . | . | CASSLTWDTDTQYF | TGTGCCAGCAGCTTGACATGGGACACAGATACGCAGTATTTT
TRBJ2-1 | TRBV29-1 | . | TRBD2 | CSGGGAGVTGGNEQFF | TGCAGCGGCGGAGGGGCGGGGGTGACGGGAGGCAATGAGCAGTTCTTC
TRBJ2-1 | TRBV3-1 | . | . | CASSQDVAYNEQFF | TGTGCCAGCAGCCAAGATGTGGCCTACAATGAGCAGTTCTTC
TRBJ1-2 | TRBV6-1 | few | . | CASSLSWGGDYGYTF | TGTGCCAGCAGCCTATCTTGGGGGGGGGACTATGGCTACACCTTC
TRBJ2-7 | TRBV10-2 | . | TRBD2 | CASSQPLAGINEQYF | TGCGCCAGCAGTCAGCCCCTAGCGGGAATCAACGAGCAGTACTTC
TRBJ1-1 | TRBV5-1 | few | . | CASSATSLSWEAFF | TGCGCCAGCAGCGCCACGAGTCTATCCTGGGAAGCTTTCTTT
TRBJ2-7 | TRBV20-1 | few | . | CSAEQINEQYF | TGCAGTGCCGAACAAATCAACGAGCAGTACTTC
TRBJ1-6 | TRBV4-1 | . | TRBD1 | CASSQEDRGLSPLHF | TGCGCCAGCAGCCAAGAGGACAGGGGGCTATCACCCCTCCACTTT
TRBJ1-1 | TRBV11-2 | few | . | CASSLREDTEAFF | TGTGCCAGCAGCCTCAGGGAGGACACTGAAGCTTTCTTT
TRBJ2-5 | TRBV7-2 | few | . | CASSLAGGTLYF | TGTGCCAGCAGCTTAGCTGGCGGGACCTTGTACTTC
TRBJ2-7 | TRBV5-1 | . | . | CASSLEVRAYEQYF | TGCGCCAGCAGCTTGGAGGTGCGCGCTTACGAGCAGTACTTC
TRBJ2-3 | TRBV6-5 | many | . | CASSYSRERADTQYF | TGTGCCAGCAGTTACTCAAGGGAGCGTGCAGATACGCAGTATTTT
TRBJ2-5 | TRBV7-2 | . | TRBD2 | CASSSSLAGGQETQYF | TGTGCCAGCAGCTCCAGTCTAGCGGGGGGGCAAGAGACCCAGTACTTC
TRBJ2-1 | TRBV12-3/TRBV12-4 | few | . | CASSLGGVSQFF | TGTGCCAGCAGTTTGGGGGGAGTCTCCCAGTTCTTC
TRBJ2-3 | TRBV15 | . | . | CATSRVGSTDTQYF | TGTGCCACCAGCAGAGTCGGTAGCACAGATACGCAGTATTTT
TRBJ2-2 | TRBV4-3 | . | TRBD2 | CASSQETSGPGELFF | TGCGCCAGCAGCCAAGAGACTAGCGGCCCCGGGGAGCTGTTTTTT
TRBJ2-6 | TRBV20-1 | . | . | CSAQEGTRSSGANVLTF | TGCAGTGCCCAGGAGGGGACGCGGAGCTCTGGGGCCAACGTCCTGACTTTC
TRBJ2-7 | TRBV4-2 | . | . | CASSQPRDNYEQYF | TGTGCCAGCAGCCAACCCCGGGACAACTACGAGCAGTACTTC
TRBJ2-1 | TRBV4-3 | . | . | CASSPLGLVSNEQFF | TGCGCCAGCAGCCCACTGGGCCTAGTTTCCAATGAGCAGTTCTTC
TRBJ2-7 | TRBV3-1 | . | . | CASSQGVGEQYF | TGTGCCAGCAGCCAAGGGGTCGGCGAGCAGTACTTC
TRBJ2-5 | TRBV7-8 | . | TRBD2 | CASSLGTGGVKETQYF | TGTGCCAGCAGCTTGGGGACGGGGGGAGTCAAAGAGACCCAGTACTTC
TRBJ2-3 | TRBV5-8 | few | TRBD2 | CASSHLAGGPTDTQYF | TGTGCCAGCAGCCACCTAGCGGGAGGGCCCACAGATACGCAGTATTTT
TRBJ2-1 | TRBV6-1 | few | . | CASSVAGNNEQFF | TGTGCCAGCAGTGTGGCGGGTAACAATGAGCAGTTCTTC
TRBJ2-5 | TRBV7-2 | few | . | CASSPYGGPKETQYF | TGTGCCAGCAGTCCCTACGGAGGGCCGAAAGAGACCCAGTACTTC
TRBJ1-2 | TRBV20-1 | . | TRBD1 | CSVPDRGVYGYTF | TGCAGTGTTCCTGACAGGGGAGTCTACGGCTACACCTTC
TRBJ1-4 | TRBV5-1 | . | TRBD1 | CASSRDRGSEKLFF | TGCGCCAGCAGCCGGGACAGGGGGAGTGAAAAACTGTTTTTT
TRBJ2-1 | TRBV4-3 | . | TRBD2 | CASSQVATSENNEQFF | TGCGCCAGCAGCCAAGTTGCTACTAGCGAAAACAATGAGCAGTTCTTC
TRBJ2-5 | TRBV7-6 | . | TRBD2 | CASSRGTSGGLLQETQYF | TGTGCCAGCAGCCGCGGGACTAGCGGGGGGTTACTTCAAGAGACCCAGTACTTC
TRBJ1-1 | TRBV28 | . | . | CASSLSGFRANTEAFF | TGTGCCAGCAGTTTATCAGGGTTCAGGGCGAACACTGAAGCTTTCTTT
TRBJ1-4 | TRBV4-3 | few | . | CASSQGGNEKLFF | TGCGCCAGCAGCCAAGGCGGGAATGAAAAACTGTTTTTT
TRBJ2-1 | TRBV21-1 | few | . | CASSKVQGGNEQFF | TGTGCCAGCAGCAAAGTACAGGGTGGGAATGAGCAGTTCTTC
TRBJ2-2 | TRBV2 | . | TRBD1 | CASSDQGVTGELFF | TGTGCCAGCAGTGATCAGGGGGTCACCGGGGAGCTGTTTTTT
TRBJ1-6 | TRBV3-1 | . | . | CASSPTGPRNSPLHF | TGTGCCAGCAGCCCTACGGGACCGCGAAATTCACCCCTCCACTTT
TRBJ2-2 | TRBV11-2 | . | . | CASSSRDVAGSCFF | .
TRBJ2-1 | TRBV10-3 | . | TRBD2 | CAISPTSGRVNEQFF | TGTGCCATCAGTCCGACTAGCGGGAGAGTTAATGAGCAGTTCTTC
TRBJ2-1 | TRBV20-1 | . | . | CSASKSSGHYNEQFF | TGCAGTGCTAGTAAATCGTCGGGACATTACAATGAGCAGTTCTTC
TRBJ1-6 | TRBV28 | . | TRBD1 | CASIRQGNSPLHF | TGTGCCAGCATACGACAGGGCAATTCACCCCTCCACTTT
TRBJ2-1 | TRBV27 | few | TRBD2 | CASSLLAGGDNEQFF | TGTGCCAGCAGTTTACTGGCGGGAGGGGACAATGAGCAGTTCTTC
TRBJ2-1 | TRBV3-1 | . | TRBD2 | CASSQDGLAGGLRLVQFF | TGTGCCAGCAGCCAAGATGGGCTAGCGGGAGGCCTCCGGTTGGTGCAGTTCTTC
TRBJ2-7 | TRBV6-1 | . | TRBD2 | CASRKGRGAYEQYF | TGTGCCAGCAGAAAGGGACGGGGGGCCTACGAGCAGTACTTC
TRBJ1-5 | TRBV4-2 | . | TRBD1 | CASSEEGTVNQPQHF | TGTGCCAGCAGCGAAGAGGGGACAGTCAATCAGCCCCAGCATTTT
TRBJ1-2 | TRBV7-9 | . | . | CASSLTGWYGYTF | TGTGCCAGCAGCTTAACAGGGTGGTATGGCTACACCTTC
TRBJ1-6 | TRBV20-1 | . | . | CSGSPGPNSPLHF | TGCAGTGGTTCGCCGGGTCCTAATTCACCCCTCCACTTT